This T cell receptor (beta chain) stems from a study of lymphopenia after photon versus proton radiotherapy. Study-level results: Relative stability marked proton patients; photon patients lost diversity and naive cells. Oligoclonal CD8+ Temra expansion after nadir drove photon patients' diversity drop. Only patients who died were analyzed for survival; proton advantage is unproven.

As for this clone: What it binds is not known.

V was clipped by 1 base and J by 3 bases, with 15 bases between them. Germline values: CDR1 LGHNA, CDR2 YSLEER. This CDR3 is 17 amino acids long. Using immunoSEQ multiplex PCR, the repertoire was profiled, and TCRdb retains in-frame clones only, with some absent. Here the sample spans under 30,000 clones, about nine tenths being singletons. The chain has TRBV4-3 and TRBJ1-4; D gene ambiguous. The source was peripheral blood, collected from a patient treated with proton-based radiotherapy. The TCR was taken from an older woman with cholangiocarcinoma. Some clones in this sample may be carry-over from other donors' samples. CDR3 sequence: CASSQGPLKSPNEKLFF. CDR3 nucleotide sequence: TGCGCCAGCAGCCAAGGCCCCTTGAAATCCCCTAATGAAAAACTGTTTTTT.